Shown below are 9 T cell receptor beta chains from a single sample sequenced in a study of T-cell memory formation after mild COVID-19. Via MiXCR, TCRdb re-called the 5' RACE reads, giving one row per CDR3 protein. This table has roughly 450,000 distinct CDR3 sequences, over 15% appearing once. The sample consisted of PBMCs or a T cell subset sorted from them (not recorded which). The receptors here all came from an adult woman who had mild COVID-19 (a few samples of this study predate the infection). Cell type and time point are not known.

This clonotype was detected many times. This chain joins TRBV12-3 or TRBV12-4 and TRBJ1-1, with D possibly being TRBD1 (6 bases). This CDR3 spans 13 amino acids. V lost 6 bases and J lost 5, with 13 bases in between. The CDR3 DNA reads TGTGCCAGCAGCCGGGGGCAGGATACTGAAGCTTTCTTT. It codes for CASSRGQDTEAFF.

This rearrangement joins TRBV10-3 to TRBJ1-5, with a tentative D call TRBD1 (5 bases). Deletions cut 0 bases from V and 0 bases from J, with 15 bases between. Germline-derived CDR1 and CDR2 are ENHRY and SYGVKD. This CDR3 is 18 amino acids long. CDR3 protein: CAISESRLRGDSNQPQHF. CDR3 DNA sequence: TGTGCCATCAGTGAGTCGCGGTTGCGAGGGGATAGCAATCAGCCCCAGCATTTT.

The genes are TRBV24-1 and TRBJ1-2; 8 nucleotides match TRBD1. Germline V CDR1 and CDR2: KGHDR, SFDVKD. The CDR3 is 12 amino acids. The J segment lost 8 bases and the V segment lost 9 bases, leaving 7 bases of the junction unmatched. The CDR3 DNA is TGTGCCACCTTAGGACAGGGTGGCGGCTACACCTTC. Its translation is CATLGQGGGYTF.

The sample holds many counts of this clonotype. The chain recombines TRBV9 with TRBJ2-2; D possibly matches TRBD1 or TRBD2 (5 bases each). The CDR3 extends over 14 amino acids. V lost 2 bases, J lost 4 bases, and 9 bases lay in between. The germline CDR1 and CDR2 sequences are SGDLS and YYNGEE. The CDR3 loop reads CASSVGTTTGELFF. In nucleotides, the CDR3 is TGTGCCAGCAGCGTGGGGACGACCACCGGGGAGCTGTTTTTT.

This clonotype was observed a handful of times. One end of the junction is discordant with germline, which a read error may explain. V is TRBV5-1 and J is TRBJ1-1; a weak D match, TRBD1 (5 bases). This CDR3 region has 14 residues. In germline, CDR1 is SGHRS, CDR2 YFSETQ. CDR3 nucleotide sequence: TGCGCCAGCAGCTTGGCCGCAGGGAACGCTGAAGCTTTCTTT. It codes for CASSLAAGNAEAFF.

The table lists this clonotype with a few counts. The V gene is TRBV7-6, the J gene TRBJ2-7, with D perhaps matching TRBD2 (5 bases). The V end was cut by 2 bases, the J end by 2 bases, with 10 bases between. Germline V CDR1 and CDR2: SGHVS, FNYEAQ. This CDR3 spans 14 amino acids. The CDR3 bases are TGTGCCAGCAGCTTACTAGCCGCCACCTACGAGCAGTACTTC. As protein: CASSLLAATYEQYF.

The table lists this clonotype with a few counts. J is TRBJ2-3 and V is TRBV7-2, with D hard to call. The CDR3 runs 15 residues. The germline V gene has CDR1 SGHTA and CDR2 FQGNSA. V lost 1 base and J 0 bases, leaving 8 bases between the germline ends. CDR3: CASSLGALSTDTQYF. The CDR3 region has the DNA TGTGCCAGCAGCTTAGGGGCCCTAAGCACAGATACGCAGTATTTT.

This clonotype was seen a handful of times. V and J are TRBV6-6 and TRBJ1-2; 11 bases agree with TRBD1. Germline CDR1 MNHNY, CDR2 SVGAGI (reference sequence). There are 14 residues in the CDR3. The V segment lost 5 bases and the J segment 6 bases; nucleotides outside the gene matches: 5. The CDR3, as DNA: TGTGCCAGCAGTACCCGGGACAGGGGGGATGGCTACACCTTC. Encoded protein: CASSTRDRGDGYTF.

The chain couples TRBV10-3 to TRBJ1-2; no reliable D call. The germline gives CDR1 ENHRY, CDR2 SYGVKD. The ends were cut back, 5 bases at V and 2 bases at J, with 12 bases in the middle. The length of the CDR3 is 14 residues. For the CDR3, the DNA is TGTGCCATCAGTATGGACCCCATAAACTATGGCTACACCTTC. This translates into CAISMDPINYGYTF.